This TCR beta chain was identified during a study of PD-L1 blockade in urothelial cancer. Turning to the study itself: Patients went on atezolizumab in the mid-2010s, receiving 1,200 mg intravenously every 3 weeks. Analyzed time points were 3 weeks (second dose) and 6 weeks after therapy began. Specimens of blood held a median count of approximately 150,000 T cells.

V shed 3 bases, J shed 4 bases, and the junction held 2 bases outside the gene matches. CDR1 and CDR2 from the germline V gene are SQVTM and ANQGSEA. The CDR3 has 13 amino acids. Using immunoSEQ multiplex PCR, the repertoire was profiled, and TCRdb retains in-frame clones only, with some absent. The sample shows about 83,000 clones, roughly nine tenths of them seen only once. The sequencing here drew on PBMCs, taken around atezolizumab (anti-PD-L1) treatment. The TCR was taken from a woman between 65 and 79 years old with urothelial cancer. The chain is built from TRBV29-1 and TRBJ1-2; 10 nucleotides align to TRBD1. The CDR3 coding sequence is TGCAGCGTTGATAGGGACAGGGGCTATGGCTACACCTTC. It encodes CSVDRDRGYGYTF.